This T cell receptor (beta chain) was sequenced during a study of control samples from healthy donors and cancer patients. V lost 2 bases and J lost 2; bases outside the gene matches: 16. The germline CDR1 and CDR2 sequences are MNHEY and SVGEGT. The CDR3 extends over 20 amino acids. Repertoires were generated with immunoSEQ multiplex PCR, while TCRdb's copy carries only in-frame clones and drops some. The sample lists 96,000 or so clones, over 90% occurring once. The sequencing sample was made of blood. The chain couples TRBV6-2 or TRBV6-3 to TRBJ2-4; 9 nucleotides align to TRBD1. The receptor's source is a man aged 18-30 years in good health. As DNA, the CDR3 is TGTGCCAGCAGTTACAATCAGGACAGGGGTGCCTTATTGACCAAAAACATTCAGTACTTC. This encodes CASSYNQDRGALLTKNIQYF.